The clone carrying this T cell receptor beta chain occurred once. Its specificity is not known. This entry comes from a study of blood T cells in healthy people across ages. The study, taken as a whole, reports: Donors of long life had a larger count of naive CD4+ cells and greater diversity than aged donors. Across the age range, TCR beta diversity per million T cells fell in a roughly linear way.

Primed by a sample-barcoded 5' primer and a J-beta primer mix, a second PCR proceeded for 7 to 11 cycles. Each cDNA molecule was tagged by a template-switch adaptor that had 12 random nucleotides. TCRdb re-called the 5' RACE reads through MiXCR, storing one row per CDR3 protein. This table holds fewer than 750,000 distinct CDR3 sequences, about 45% found once. The CDR3 consists of 13 residues. Germline V CDR1 and CDR2: ENHRY, SYGVKD. This TCR came from an elderly man in good health. V and J are TRBV10-3 and TRBJ2-5; D remains ambiguous. The DNA end is more similar to TRBJ2-7, so the J call may be wrong. Material: blood. The CDR3 nucleotides are TGTGCCATCAGGGACCTCACGGATTACGAGCAGTACTTC. This codes for CAIRDLTDYEQYF.